The sequence of this T cell receptor beta chain was determined in a study of OX40 agonist ivuxolimab in advanced cancers. The CDR3 totals 14 residues. The V gene's germline CDR1 is SGHDT and CDR2 YYEEEE. V dropped 2 bases and J dropped 7 bases, with 16 bases sitting between them. Sequenced by immunoSEQ multiplex PCR; TCRdb stores in-frame clones only, minus some. Of some 19,000 clones in the sample, 65% to 70% are singletons; the top ten hold roughly 12%. The source of this sequence is an adult with an advanced solid tumor such as melanoma, head and neck, liver or kidney cancer. This sample comprised CD4+ or CD8+ T cells sorted from blood, obtained in a trial of the OX40 agonist ivuxolimab. The gene calls are TRBV5-6 and TRBJ2-7, with D possibly being TRBD1 (6 bases). This chain's CDR3 is CASSLQGIAGEQYF. The CDR3 nucleotides read TGTGCCAGCAGCTTACAGGGAATTGCTGGGGAGCAGTACTTC. Based on the CDR3 plus reference TRBV5-6 and TRBJ2-7, the full variable domain is DAGVTQSPTHLIKTRGQQVTLRCSPKSGHDTVSWYQQALGQGPQFIFQYYEEEERQRGNFPDRFSGHQFPNYSSELNVNALLLGDSALYLCASSLQGIAGEQYFGPGTRLTVT.